The entry below describes one T cell receptor beta chain. Its antigen is not known. This CDR3 has 14 amino acids. Germline assignment: CDR1 SGDLS and CDR2 YYNGEE. V lost 4 bases and J lost 4, with 12 bases in between. These data belong to a study of Tregs in tolerant kidney transplant recipients. Recipients received nonmyeloablative bone marrow transplants from related graft donors, with transient mixed chimerism. Unstimulated regulatory T cells (CD4+CD25+CD127-), CD4+CD25- non-regulatory cells, CD4 and CD8 cells were FACS-sorted from thawed PBMCs. Study-level points and caveats: No direct test of biological reproducibility was done here.

Assay used: immunoSEQ multiplex PCR; TCRdb lists only in-frame clones, some missing. The top ten clones hold roughly 15% of a sample with approximately 50,000 clones, about 90% of them seen once. Here the sequenced sample was CD8+ T cells from blood (PBMCs), taken 24 months after the transplant. This TCR was sampled from a human patient who received a combined kidney and bone marrow transplant. Some T cells may be transferred from the graft donor. V gene TRBV9 combines with J gene TRBJ2-1; D not resolved. The CDR3 DNA sequence: TGTGCCAGCAGCCCCCCGTCCGGGTACAATGAGCAGTTCTTC. Its translation: CASSPPSGYNEQFF.